Following are 8 T cell receptor beta chains from one sample sequenced in a study of blood T cell repertoires in COVID-19. The repertoire was sequenced with immunoSEQ multiplex PCR; TCRdb's copy has only in-frame clones and lacks some. Of a few hundred thousand clones listed, about 90% are singletons. The sequenced material came from PBMCs or T cells enriched from blood (not recorded which). The source is a man aged 35 to 55 in a cohort exposed to, infected with or recovered from COVID-19 (not recorded which).

J is TRBJ1-2 and V is TRBV20-1; weak D call: TRBD1 (5 bases). Germline V gene sequence: CDR1 DFQATT, CDR2 SNEGSKA (reference sequence). The CDR3 length is 12 residues. Trimming shortened V by 3 bases and J by 4 bases, and 9 bases separated the two germline ends. CDR3 nucleotide sequence: TGCAGTGCTAGTACAAGGGGCTATGGCTACACCTTC. Amino acid sequence: CSASTRGYGYTF.

This clone was picked up a small number of times. The gene calls are TRBV29-1 and TRBJ1-1; 7 bases fit TRBD1. CDR3 length equals 13 residues. Unmatched junction bases numbered 7, after V lost 4 bases and J lost 5 bases. In germline, CDR1 is SQVTM, CDR2 ANQGSEA. The DNA of the CDR3 is TGCAGCGTTGCGGAAGGGGGCCGGACTGAAGCTTTCTTT. Residues: CSVAEGGRTEAFF. Complete variable domain (other parts from reference TRBV29-1 and TRBJ1-1): SAVISQKPSRDICQRGTSLTIQCQVDSQVTMMFWYRQQPGQSLTLIATANQGSEATYESGFVIDKFPISRPNLTFSTLTVSNMSPEDSSIYLCSVAEGGRTEAFFGQGTRLTVV.

V usage is TRBV7-2 and J usage is TRBJ2-5, with 10 bases matching TRBD2. V lost 3 bases, J lost 5 bases, and 12 bases stayed unmatched. The CDR3 runs 17 residues. From germline, CDR1 is SGHTA and CDR2 FQGNSA. The CDR3, as DNA: TGTGCCAGCAGCTTCGGGGGGGCTAGCGGGAGTTCGGAGACCCAGTACTTC. Translated, it gives CASSFGGASGSSETQYF.

This clone came up once. The V and J genes are TRBV29-1 and TRBJ2-7, with D possibly being TRBD2 (6 bases). In germline, CDR1 is SQVTM, CDR2 ANQGSEA. Trimming took off 7 bases at V and 1 base at J, with 11 bases between the two ends. The CDR3 contains 12 residues. Written as DNA, the CDR3 is TGCAGCGGCAAAGGGAGGTCCTACGAGCAGTACTTC. As protein: CSGKGRSYEQYF.

This chain links TRBV6-2 or TRBV6-3 with TRBJ2-3; 8 bases line up with TRBD1. The J segment lost 4 bases and the V segment lost 3 bases, leaving 6 bases of the junction unmatched. This CDR3 is 15 amino acids long. Per the germline V gene, CDR1 is MNHEY and CDR2 is SVGEGT. This CDR3 reads CASSYFGQGSDTQYF. CDR3 sequence (DNA): TGTGCCAGCAGTTATTTTGGACAGGGATCAGATACGCAGTATTTT.

The chain has TRBV18 and TRBJ1-1, with TRBD1 as a possible D gene (5 bases). The CDR3 runs 15 residues. The germline V and J ends were trimmed by 2 bases and 5 bases, with 15 bases remaining between them. Germline loops: CDR1 KGHSH, CDR2 LQKENI. The CDR3 protein is CASSPGGTWGTEAFF. The DNA of the CDR3 is TGTGCCAGCTCACCAGGCGGGACTTGGGGTACTGAAGCTTTCTTT.

The chain is built from TRBV10-2 and TRBJ2-3; perhaps TRBD2 as D (6 bases). Germline V gene lookup returns CDR1 WSHSY and CDR2 SAAADI. The CDR3 runs to 14 residues. V lost 3 bases and J 6 bases, leaving 13 bases between the germline ends. The CDR3 DNA follows: TGCGCCAGCAGTGATGCTGGCGGGGCGGATACGCAGTATTTT. Translated: CASSDAGGADTQYF.

J is TRBJ2-5 and V is TRBV4-2; the match to TRBD2 covers 9 bases. Germline CDR1 is LGHNA and CDR2 is YNFKEQ. CDR3 length: 16 amino acids. Trimming took 4 bases from V and 5 from J; bases not matched to a gene: 11. This CDR3 is CASSRVTSGGGETQYF. Here the CDR3 DNA reads TGTGCCAGCAGCCGCGTGACTAGCGGAGGTGGCGAGACCCAGTACTTC.